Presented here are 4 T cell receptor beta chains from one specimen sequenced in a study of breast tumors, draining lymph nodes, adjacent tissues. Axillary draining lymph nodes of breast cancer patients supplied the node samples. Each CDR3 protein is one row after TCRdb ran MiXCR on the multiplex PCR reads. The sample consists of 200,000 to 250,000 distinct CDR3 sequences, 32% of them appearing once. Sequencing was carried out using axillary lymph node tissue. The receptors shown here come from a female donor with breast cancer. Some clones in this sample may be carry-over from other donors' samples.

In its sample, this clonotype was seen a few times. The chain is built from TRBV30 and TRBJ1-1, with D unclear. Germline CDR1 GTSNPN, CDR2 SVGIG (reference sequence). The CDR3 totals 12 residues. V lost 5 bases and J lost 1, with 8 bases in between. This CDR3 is CAWRQENTEAFF. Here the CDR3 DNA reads TGTGCCTGGCGCCAGGAGAACACTGAAGCTTTCTTT.

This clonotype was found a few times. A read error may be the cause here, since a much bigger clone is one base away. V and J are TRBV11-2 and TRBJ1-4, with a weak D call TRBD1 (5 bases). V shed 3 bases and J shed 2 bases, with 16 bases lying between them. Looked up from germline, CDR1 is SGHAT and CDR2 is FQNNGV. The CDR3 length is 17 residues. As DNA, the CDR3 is TGTGCCAGCAGCTTCCGTGGAGGGGCGATTACTAATGAAAAACTGTTTTTT. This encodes CASSFRGGAITNEKLFF.

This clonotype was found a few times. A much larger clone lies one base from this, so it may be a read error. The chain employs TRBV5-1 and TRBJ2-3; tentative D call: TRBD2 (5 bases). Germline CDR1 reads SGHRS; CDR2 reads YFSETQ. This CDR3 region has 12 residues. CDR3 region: CASGSGSDTHYF. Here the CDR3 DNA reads TGCGCCAGCGGGAGCGGTTCAGATACGCACTATTTT.

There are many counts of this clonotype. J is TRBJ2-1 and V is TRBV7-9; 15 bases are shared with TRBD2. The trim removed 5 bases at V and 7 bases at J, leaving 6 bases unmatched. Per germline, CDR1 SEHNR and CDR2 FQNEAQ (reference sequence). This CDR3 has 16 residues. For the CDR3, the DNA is TGTGCCAGCAGCCCGACCGGGACTAGCGGGAGGAATGAGCAGTTCTTC. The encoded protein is CASSPTGTSGRNEQFF.